One and the same sample provided the 5 T cell receptor beta chains below, sequenced in a study of cytomegalovirus exposure and HLA in healthy donors. It was with 60 Vbeta and 13 Jbeta primers that the PCR ran. Sequenced by immunoSEQ multiplex PCR; TCRdb stores in-frame clones only, minus some. Of over 90,000 clones in the sample, 79% were seen once. The sample consisted of PBMCs. The origin of the receptors is a man aged 50 to 59 in good health and CMV-seropositive.

The chain employs TRBV10-3 and TRBJ1-5; D uncertain. Germline V CDR1 and CDR2: ENHRY, SYGVKD. The V end lost 0 bases, the J end lost 1 base, and 7 bases lay between the germline ends. This CDR3 contains 15 residues. CDR3 loop: CAISESSVSNQPQHF. CDR3 DNA sequence: TGTGCCATCAGTGAGTCGTCTGTAAGCAATCAGCCCCAGCATTTT.

This clone was observed a handful of times. The chain carries TRBV21-1 and TRBJ2-5; TRBD1 was called by the table and not checked on the DNA. TRBV21-1 is termed a pseudogene. The CDR3 runs to 15 residues. The CDR3 DNA sequence: TGTGCCAGCAGCAAAGAGGCAGGGGGTCAAGAGACCCAGTACTTC. It translates to CASSKEAGGQETQYF.

The rearrangement links TRBV11-3 to TRBJ2-5; no clear D. Germline lookup yields CDR1 SGHNT and CDR2 YENEEA. V lost 2 bases and J lost 8, with 9 bases in between. This CDR3 has 12 residues. The DNA of the CDR3 is TGTGCCAGCAGCTTATATACGGGTACCCAGTACTTC. Its protein is CASSLYTGTQYF.

J is TRBJ2-2 and V is TRBV28; 10 nucleotides agree with TRBD2. With V trimmed by 10 bases and J by 8 bases, 10 bases remained unmatched. Germline V gives CDR1 MDHEN, CDR2 SYDVKM. The CDR3 runs 14 residues. CDR3 in amino acids: CAIKGGTSEGELFF. DNA of the CDR3: TGTGCCATCAAGGGAGGGACTAGCGAGGGGGAGCTGTTTTTT. Supplemented by reference TRBV28 and TRBJ2-2, the full variable domain reads DVKVTQSSRYLVKRTGEKVFLECVQDMDHENMFWYRQDPGLGLRLIYFSYDVKMKEKGDIPEGYSVSREKKERFSLILESASTNQTSMYLCAIKGGTSEGELFFGEGSRLTVL.

The J gene is TRBJ2-3, the V gene TRBV4-1; 7 bases map to TRBD2. The CDR3 consists of 17 residues. Trimming took 0 bases from V and 4 from J; bases not matched to a gene: 10. Looked up from germline, CDR1 is MGHRA and CDR2 is YSYEKL. The CDR3 nucleotides read TGCGCCAGCAGCCAAGATGGAGGCGGGAGTGGCGCAGATACGCAGTATTTT. Its protein product is CASSQDGGGSGADTQYF.